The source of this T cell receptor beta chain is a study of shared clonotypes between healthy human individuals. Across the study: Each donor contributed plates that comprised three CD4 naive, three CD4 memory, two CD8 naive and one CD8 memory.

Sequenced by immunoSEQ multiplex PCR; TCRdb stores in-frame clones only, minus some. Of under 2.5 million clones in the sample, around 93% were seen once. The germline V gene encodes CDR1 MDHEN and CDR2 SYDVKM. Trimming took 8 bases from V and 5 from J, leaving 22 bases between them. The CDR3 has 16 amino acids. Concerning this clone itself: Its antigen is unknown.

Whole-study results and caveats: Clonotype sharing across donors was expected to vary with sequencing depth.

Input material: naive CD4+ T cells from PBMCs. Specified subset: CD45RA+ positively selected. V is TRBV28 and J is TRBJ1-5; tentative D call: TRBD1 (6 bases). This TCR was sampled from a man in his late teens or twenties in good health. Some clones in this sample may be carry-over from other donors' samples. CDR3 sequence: CASLNAGGALYQPQHF. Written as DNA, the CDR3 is TGTGCCAGCCTTAACGCCGGGGGGGCGCTCTATCAGCCCCAGCATTTT. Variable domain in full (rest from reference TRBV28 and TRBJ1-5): DVKVTQSSRYLVKRTGEKVFLECVQDMDHENMFWYRQDPGLGLRLIYFSYDVKMKEKGDIPEGYSVSREKKERFSLILESASTNQTSMYLCASLNAGGALYQPQHFGDGTRLSIL.